The present T cell receptor beta chain was sequenced within a study of regulatory T cells in long-lasting Graves disease. About this clonotype itself: Its antigen is undetermined.

Building of the TCR beta libraries involved iRepertoire HTBI primers and Arm-PCR of CDR3 regions. TCRdb called the multiplex PCR reads again in MiXCR, with one record for every CDR3 protein. The repertoire has 400,000 or so distinct CDR3 sequences, about a quarter of them found once; the top ten carry about a quarter. Indicated time point: persistent/refractory GD, antithyroid drugs over 5 years with positive TRAb. Making the TCR library involved RNA that had been extracted from PBMCs. One endocrinology department in Xi'an, China, was where patients came from. CDR1 is DFQATT, CDR2 SNEGSKA, per germline (reference sequence). The CDR3 has 15 amino acids. The V end lost 0 bases, the J end lost 1 base, and 11 bases lay between the germline ends. General study points: Analyses excluded thyroid tissue, covering peripheral blood alone.

The sample here was peripheral blood mononuclear cells (PBMCs), taken when the disease was refractory, from a patient treated with antithyroid drugs. This chain joins TRBV20-1 and TRBJ2-3; D possibly uses TRBD1 or TRBD2 (5 bases each). The TCR sequence derives from a female donor with Graves disease. The CDR3, as DNA: TGCAGTGCTAGAGACCTCGGGACGGGCACAGATACGCAGTATTTT. Protein: CSARDLGTGTDTQYF.